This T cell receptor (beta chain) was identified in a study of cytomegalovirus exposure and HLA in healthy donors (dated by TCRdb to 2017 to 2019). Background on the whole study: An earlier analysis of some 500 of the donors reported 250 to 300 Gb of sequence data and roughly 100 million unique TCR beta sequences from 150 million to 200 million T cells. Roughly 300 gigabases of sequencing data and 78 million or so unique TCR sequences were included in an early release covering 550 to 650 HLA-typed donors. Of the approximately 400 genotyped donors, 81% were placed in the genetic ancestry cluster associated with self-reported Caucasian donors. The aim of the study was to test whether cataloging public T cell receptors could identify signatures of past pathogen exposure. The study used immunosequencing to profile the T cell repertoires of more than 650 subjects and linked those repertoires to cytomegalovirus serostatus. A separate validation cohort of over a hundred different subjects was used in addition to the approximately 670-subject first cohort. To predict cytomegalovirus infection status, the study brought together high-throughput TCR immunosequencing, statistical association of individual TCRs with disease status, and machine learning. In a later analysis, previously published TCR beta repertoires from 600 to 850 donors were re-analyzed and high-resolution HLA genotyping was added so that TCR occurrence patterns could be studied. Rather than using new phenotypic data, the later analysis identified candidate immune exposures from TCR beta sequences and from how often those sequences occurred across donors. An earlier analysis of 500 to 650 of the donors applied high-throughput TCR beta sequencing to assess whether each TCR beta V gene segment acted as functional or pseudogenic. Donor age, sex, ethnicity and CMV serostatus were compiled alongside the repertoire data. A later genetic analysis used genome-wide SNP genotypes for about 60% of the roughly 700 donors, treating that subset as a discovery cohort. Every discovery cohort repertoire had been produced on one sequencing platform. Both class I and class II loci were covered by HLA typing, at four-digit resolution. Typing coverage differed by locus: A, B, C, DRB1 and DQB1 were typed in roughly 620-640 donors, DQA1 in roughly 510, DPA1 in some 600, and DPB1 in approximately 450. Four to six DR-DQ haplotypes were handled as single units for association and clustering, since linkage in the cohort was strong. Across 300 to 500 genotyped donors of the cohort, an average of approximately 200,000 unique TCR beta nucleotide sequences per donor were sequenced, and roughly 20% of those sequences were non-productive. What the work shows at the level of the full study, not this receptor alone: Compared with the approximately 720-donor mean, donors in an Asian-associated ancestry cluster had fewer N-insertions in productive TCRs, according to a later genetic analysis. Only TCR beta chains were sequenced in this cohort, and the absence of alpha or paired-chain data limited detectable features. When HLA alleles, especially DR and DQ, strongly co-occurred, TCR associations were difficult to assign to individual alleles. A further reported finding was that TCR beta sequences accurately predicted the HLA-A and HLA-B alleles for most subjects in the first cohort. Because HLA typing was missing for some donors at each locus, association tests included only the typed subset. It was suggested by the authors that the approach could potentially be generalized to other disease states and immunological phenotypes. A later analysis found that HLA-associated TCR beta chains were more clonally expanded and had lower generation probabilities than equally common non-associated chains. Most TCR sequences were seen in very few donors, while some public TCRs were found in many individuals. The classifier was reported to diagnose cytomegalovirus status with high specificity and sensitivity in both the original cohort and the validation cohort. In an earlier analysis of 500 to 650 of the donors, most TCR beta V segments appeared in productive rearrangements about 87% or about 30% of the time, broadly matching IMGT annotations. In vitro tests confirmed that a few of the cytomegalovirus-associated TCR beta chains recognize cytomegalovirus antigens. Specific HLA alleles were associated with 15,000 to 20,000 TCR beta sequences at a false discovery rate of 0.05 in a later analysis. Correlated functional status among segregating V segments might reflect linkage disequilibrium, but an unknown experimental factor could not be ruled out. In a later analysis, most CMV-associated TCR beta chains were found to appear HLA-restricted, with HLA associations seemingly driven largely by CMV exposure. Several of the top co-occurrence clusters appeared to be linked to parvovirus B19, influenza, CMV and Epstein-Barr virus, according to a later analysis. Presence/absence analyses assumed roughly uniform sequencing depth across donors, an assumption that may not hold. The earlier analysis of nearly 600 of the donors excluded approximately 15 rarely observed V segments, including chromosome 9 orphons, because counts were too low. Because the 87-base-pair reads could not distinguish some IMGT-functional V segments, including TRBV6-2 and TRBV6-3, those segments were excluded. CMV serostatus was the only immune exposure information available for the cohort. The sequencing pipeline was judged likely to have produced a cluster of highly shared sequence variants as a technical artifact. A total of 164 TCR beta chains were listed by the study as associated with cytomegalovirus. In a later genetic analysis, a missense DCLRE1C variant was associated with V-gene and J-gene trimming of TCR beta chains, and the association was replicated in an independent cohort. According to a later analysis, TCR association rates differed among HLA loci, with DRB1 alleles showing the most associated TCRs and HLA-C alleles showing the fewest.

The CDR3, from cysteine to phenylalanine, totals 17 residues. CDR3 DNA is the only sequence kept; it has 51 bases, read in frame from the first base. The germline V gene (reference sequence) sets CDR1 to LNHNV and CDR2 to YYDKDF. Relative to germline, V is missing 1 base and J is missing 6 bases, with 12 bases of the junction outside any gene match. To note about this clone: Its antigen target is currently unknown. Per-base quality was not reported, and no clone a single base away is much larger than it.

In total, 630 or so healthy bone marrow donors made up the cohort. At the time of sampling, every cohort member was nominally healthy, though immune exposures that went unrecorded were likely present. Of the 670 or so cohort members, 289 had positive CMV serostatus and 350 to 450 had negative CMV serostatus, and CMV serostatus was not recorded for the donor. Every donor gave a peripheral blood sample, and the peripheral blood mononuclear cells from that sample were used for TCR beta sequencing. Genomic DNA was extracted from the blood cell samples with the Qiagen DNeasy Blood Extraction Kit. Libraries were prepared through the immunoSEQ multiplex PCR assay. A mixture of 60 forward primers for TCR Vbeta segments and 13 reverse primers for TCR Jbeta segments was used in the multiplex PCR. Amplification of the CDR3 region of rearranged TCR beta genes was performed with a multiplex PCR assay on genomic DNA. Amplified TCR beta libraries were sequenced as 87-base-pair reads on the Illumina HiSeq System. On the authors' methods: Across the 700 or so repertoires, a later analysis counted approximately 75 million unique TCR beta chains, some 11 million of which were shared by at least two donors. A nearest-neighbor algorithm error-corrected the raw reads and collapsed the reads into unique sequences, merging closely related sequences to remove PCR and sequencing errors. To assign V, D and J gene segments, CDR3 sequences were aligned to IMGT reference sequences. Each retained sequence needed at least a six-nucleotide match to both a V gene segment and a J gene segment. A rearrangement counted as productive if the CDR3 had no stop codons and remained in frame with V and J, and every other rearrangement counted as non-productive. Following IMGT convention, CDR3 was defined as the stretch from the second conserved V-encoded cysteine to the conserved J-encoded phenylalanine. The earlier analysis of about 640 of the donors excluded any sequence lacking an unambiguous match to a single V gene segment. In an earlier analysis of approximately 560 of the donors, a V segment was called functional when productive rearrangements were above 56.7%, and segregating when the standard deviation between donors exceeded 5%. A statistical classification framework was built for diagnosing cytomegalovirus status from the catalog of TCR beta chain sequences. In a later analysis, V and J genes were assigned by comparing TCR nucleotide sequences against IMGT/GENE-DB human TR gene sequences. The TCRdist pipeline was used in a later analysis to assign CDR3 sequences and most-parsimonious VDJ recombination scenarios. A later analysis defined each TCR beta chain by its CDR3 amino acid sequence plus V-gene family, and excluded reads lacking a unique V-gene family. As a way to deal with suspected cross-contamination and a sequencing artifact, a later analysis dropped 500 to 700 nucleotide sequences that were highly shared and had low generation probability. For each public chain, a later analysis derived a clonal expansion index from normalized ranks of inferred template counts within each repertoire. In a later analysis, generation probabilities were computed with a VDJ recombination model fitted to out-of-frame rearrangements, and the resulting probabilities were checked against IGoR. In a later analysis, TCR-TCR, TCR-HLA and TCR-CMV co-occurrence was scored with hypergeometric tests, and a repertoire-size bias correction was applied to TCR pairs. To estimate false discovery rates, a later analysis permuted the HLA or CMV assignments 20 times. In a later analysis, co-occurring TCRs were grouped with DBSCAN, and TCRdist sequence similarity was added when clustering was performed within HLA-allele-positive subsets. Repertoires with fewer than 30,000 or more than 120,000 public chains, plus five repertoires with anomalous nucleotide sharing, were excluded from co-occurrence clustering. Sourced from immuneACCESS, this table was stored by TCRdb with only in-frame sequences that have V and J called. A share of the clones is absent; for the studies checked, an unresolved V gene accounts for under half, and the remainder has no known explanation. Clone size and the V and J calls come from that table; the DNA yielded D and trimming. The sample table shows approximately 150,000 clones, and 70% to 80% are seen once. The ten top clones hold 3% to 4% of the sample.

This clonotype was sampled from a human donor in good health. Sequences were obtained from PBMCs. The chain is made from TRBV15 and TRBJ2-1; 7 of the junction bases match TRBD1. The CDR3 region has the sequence CATSRAIDRALSNEQFF. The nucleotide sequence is TGTGCCACCAGCAGAGCAATTGACAGGGCATTGTCCAATGAGCAGTTCTTC.